These 21 T cell receptor beta chains came from one sample sequenced in a study of OX40 agonist ivuxolimab in advanced cancers. Libraries were prepared by immunoSEQ multiplex PCR; TCRdb keeps only in-frame clonotypes and omits some of them. The table has just over 95,000 clones, 90% seen once; the top ten hold 0.15% to 0.2%. Sequencing used CD4+ or CD8+ T cells sorted from blood, obtained in a trial of the OX40 agonist ivuxolimab. Source of these receptors: an adult with an advanced solid tumor such as melanoma, head and neck, liver or kidney cancer.

This rearrangement joins TRBV11-3 to TRBJ2-7; D perhaps matches TRBD1 (7 bases). This CDR3 comprises 15 residues. Germline V CDR1 and CDR2: SGHNT, YENEEA. With 4 bases removed from V and 6 bases from J, the gap between germline ends came to 19 bases. The CDR3 bases are TGTGCCAGCAGCTCGACTCCAGGGGGGTCGGGCGAGCAGTACTTC. It yields the protein CASSSTPGGSGEQYF.

The chain combines TRBV5-1 with TRBJ1-1, with TRBD1 as a possible D gene (6 bases). Deletions cut 5 bases from V and 2 bases from J, with 13 bases between. The germline V gene has CDR1 SGHRS and CDR2 YFSETQ. This CDR3 region has 14 residues. The CDR3 here is CASRSGVGNTEAFF. CDR3 DNA: TGCGCCAGCAGATCAGGGGTTGGAAACACTGAAGCTTTCTTT.

The chain combines TRBV28 with TRBJ2-7; possible D gene TRBD2, 5 bases. Germline assignment: CDR1 MDHEN and CDR2 SYDVKM. V was trimmed by 7 bases and J by 5 bases, leaving 18 bases between them. The CDR3 length is 14 residues. The CDR3 spells CASNGPGRFDEQYF. The DNA for the CDR3 is TGTGCCAGCAATGGGCCGGGAAGGTTCGACGAGCAGTACTTC.

This clone was recorded only once. This chain joins TRBV19 and TRBJ2-7, with D unresolved. The germline V and J ends were trimmed by 3 bases and 2 bases, with 11 bases remaining between them. Germline CDR1 is LNHDA and CDR2 is SQIVND (reference sequence). The CDR3 extends over 14 amino acids. The CDR3: CASSIGLAAYEQYF. CDR3 DNA sequence: TGTGCCAGTAGTATCGGTTTGGCAGCCTACGAGCAGTACTTC.

The rearrangement uses TRBV9 and TRBJ2-2, with 7 bases that match TRBD2. V was pared by 0 bases and J by 7 bases, with 9 bases of the junction left unmatched. This CDR3 has 16 amino acids. CDR1 is SGDLS and CDR2 is YYNGEE in the germline V gene. The CDR3 loop is CASSVGSSGFGGELFF. For the CDR3, the DNA is TGTGCCAGCAGCGTAGGTTCTAGCGGATTTGGCGGGGAGCTGTTTTTT.

The CDR3 region is CASSGTGERGYTF. The CDR3 DNA follows: TGCGCCAGCAGTGGCACAGGGGAACGTGGCTACACCTTC. The chain employs TRBV10-2 and TRBJ1-2; 7 bases line up with TRBD1. Germline V lookup: CDR1 WSHSY, CDR2 SAAADI. V dropped 4 bases and J dropped 7; count of bases not matched to a gene: 6. The CDR3 runs to 13 residues.

The chain uses TRBV11-2 and TRBJ2-7, with 7 nucleotides matching TRBD2. The CDR3 extends over 15 amino acids. CDR1 and CDR2 from the germline V gene are SGHAT and FQNNGV. V lost 0 bases and J lost 3; bases outside the gene matches: 5. The CDR3 here is CASSLEVWEGYEQYF. In nucleotides, the CDR3 is TGTGCCAGCAGCTTAGAGGTTTGGGAGGGCTACGAGCAGTACTTC.

The chain joins TRBV5-1 to TRBJ1-1; a weak D match, TRBD1 (5 bases). Germline V CDR1 and CDR2: SGHRS, YFSETQ. The germline V and J ends were trimmed by 6 bases and 0 bases, with 15 bases remaining between them. The CDR3 runs to 15 residues. The CDR3 DNA reads as TGCGCCAGCACCTGGAGTGGGGGAATGAACACTGAAGCTTTCTTT. Translated: CASTWSGGMNTEAFF.

This chain joins TRBV14 and TRBJ2-1; possibly TRBD2 for D (6 bases). Per the germline V gene, CDR1 is SGHDN and CDR2 is FVKESK. The CDR3 is 15 residues long. Trimming removed 0 bases at V and 9 bases at J, with 15 bases between. CDR3 residues: CASSQEGLALSEQFF. The CDR3 bases are TGTGCCAGCAGCCAAGAGGGGCTAGCGCTCAGTGAGCAGTTCTTC.

V gene TRBV7-9 combines with J gene TRBJ1-2; D unresolved. This CDR3 region has 13 residues. CDR1 SEHNR and CDR2 FQNEAQ come from the germline V gene (reference sequence). The germline V and J ends were trimmed by 2 bases and 4 bases, with 8 bases remaining between them. Here the CDR3 reads CASSLTGTYGYTF. In nucleotides, the CDR3 is TGTGCCAGCAGCTTAACCGGAACCTATGGCTACACCTTC.

This clone was seen only once. The rearrangement links TRBV2 to TRBJ1-4; D is unclear. The CDR3 is 14 amino acids. Trimming cost V 4 bases and J 4 bases, with 10 bases left between them. The germline V gene encodes CDR1 SNHLY and CDR2 FYNNEI. The CDR3 protein is CASSGRNSNEKLFF. The CDR3 bases are TGTGCCAGCAGTGGACGGAATAGTAATGAAAAACTGTTTTTT.

The rearrangement joins TRBV27 to TRBJ2-3; TRBD2 agrees at 10 bases. Germline assignment: CDR1 MNHEY and CDR2 SMNVEV (reference sequence). The CDR3 runs 20 residues. V dropped 8 bases and J dropped 2; count of bases not matched to a gene: 22. This chain's CDR3 is CASPPTSSSRLAGFTDTQYF. In DNA, the CDR3 is TGTGCCAGCCCACCAACTAGCTCCAGCCGACTAGCGGGCTTCACAGATACGCAGTATTTT.

The chain has TRBV5-1 and TRBJ2-4, with TRBD1 matching 8 bases. This CDR3 has 17 amino acids. The V gene's germline CDR1 is SGHRS and CDR2 YFSETQ. V lost 1 base and J lost 6; bases outside the gene matches: 12. In DNA, the CDR3 is TGCGCCAGCAGCTTGTGGACCAAGAGGGACAGGCGAAACATTCAGTACTTC. It yields the protein CASSLWTKRDRRNIQYF.

The V gene is TRBV6-7, the J gene TRBJ2-7; a possible D gene is TRBD2 (7 bases). TRBV6-7 is labeled an ORF, and its function is uncertain. V lost 2 bases and J 3 bases, leaving 26 bases between the germline ends. This CDR3 contains 19 residues. The CDR3 nucleotides are TGTGCCAGCAGTTACACGTCGCGGGGGCGCACACCCTACCTCTACGAGCAGTACTTC. This translates into CASSYTSRGRTPYLYEQYF.

Turning to this clone: Mismatch with germline at one junction end may stem from a read error. The V call is TRBV28, the J call TRBJ2-7, with TRBD2 matching 9 bases. This CDR3 has 13 residues. Germline lookup yields CDR1 MDHEN and CDR2 SYDVKM. CDR3 in DNA: TGTGCCAGCAATTTAGCGGGAGCCAACGAGCAGTACTTC. It specifies CASNLAGANEQYF.

This clone showed up just once. The chain combines TRBV27 with TRBJ2-1; TRBD2 agrees at 13 bases. Germline V CDR1 and CDR2: MNHEY, SMNVEV (reference sequence). CDR3 length equals 17 residues. The ends lost 5 bases at V and 5 bases at J; junction bases unmatched: 9. CDR3 in DNA: TGTGCCAGCAGTCAACTGACTAGCGGGAGGCGGCACAATGAGCAGTTCTTC. Its protein product is CASSQLTSGRRHNEQFF.

The V gene is TRBV18, the J gene TRBJ2-5, with no clear D. CDR1 and CDR2 (germline): KGHSH, LQKENI. This CDR3 has 13 amino acids. V lost 2 bases, J lost 1 base, and 5 bases lay in between. The CDR3, as DNA: TGTGCCAGCTCACCAGGGATCCAAGAGACCCAGTACTTC. This encodes CASSPGIQETQYF.

Remarks on this clone: Germline is not matched at one junction end, which may reflect a read error. The rearrangement links TRBV10-3 to TRBJ2-7; D is ambiguous. Per germline, CDR1 ENHRY and CDR2 SYGVKD. This CDR3 spans 12 amino acids. CDR3 region: CAIRDISHEQYF. The CDR3 nucleotides read TGTGCCATCCGTGACATCTCCCACGAGCAGTACTTC.

The chain joins TRBV19 to TRBJ2-2, with 8 bases matching TRBD1. Unmatched junction bases numbered 6, after V lost 5 bases and J lost 1 base. Germline V lookup: CDR1 LNHDA, CDR2 SQIVND (reference sequence). CDR3 length equals 16 residues. The chain's CDR3 is CASSLRTGRNTGELFF. In nucleotides, the CDR3 is TGTGCCAGTAGTCTCAGGACAGGGCGGAACACCGGGGAGCTGTTTTTT.

The chain is built from TRBV28 and TRBJ1-4, with D maybe TRBD1 (5 bases). This CDR3 is 13 amino acids long. The germline gives CDR1 MDHEN, CDR2 SYDVKM. V was cut by 7 bases and J by 8 bases, with 14 bases left in between. Here the CDR3 reads CASTPWDGEKLFF. For the CDR3, the DNA is TGTGCCAGCACCCCCTGGGACGGGGAAAAACTGTTTTTT.

CDR3 nucleotides: TGTGCCAGCAGCCAAGGGAGGGGCGTTGGACTTTACGAGCAGTACTTC. Amino acids: CASSQGRGVGLYEQYF. The chain links TRBV11-2 to TRBJ2-7, with 7 positions matching TRBD2. Germline-derived CDR1 and CDR2 are SGHAT and FQNNGV. After removal of 5 bases from V and 4 bases from J, the junction contained 14 bases not matched to a gene. CDR3 length: 16 amino acids.